The clone carrying this T cell receptor (beta chain) has a single count. V was cut by 4 bases and J by 4 bases, with 16 bases left in between. CDR1 is MNHNY and CDR2 is SVGAGI in the germline V gene (reference sequence). The CDR3 runs 15 residues. These data come from a study of T cell responses to AZD1222 COVID-19 vaccine. Sequenced by immunoSEQ multiplex PCR; TCRdb stores in-frame clones only, minus some. The sample has 90,000 to 110,000 clones, about 90% seen once; the top ten hold around 7%. The rearrangement uses TRBV6-6 and TRBJ1-2, with D possibly being TRBD1 (6 bases). Specimen: peripheral blood, collected on day 0 of AZD1222 vaccination. This clonotype originated in an adult in good health. The CDR3 nucleotides read TGTGCCAGCAGTTTTCTACAGGGTGGGCCCTATGGCTACACCTTC. Protein: CASSFLQGGPYGYTF.